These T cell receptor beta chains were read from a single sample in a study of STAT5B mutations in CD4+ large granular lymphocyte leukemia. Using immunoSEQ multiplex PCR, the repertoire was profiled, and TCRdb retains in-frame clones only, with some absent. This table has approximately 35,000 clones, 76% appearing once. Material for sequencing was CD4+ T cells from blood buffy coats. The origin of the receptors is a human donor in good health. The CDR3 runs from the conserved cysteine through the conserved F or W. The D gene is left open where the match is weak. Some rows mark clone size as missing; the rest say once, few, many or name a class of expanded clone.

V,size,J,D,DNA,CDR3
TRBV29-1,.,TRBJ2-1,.,TGCAGCGTGGCTCAGGGTAGTGGGTACAATGAGCAGTTCTTC,CSVAQGSGYNEQFF
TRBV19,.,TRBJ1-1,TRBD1,TGTGCCAGTAGTATGAGGCTCACAGGGGTCGGGAACACTGAAGCTTTCTTT,CASSMRLTGVGNTEAFF
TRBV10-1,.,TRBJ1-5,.,TGCGCCAGCAGTGAGGGGGGTCAGCCCCAGCATTTT,CASSEGGQPQHF
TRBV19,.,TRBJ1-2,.,TGTGCCAGTAGTATAGATGCCGACAACTATGGCTACACCTTC,CASSIDADNYGYTF
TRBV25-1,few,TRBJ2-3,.,TGTGCCAGCAGTCGATCCGGGGGAGATACGCAGTATTTT,CASSRSGGDTQYF
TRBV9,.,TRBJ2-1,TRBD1,TGTGCCAGCAGCGAAACAGGGGACGTGCAGTTCTTC,CASSETGDVQFF
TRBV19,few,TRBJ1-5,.,TGTGCCACTCATCAGCCCCAGCATTTT,CATHQPQHF
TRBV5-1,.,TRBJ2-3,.,TGCGCCAGCAGCTTGGAGGGGAGCACAGATACGCAGTATTTT,CASSLEGSTDTQYF
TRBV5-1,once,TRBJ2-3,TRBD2,TGCGCCAGCCACGCGGGAGGGAACGCAGATACGCAGTATTTT,CASHAGGNADTQYF
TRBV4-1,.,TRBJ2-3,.,TGCGCCAGCAGCCAAGGTGGGCTATGGGACACCTATCGTAGTGGCACAGATACGCAGTATTTT,CASSQGGLWDTYRSGTDTQYF
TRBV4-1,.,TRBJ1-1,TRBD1,TGCGCCAGCAGCCCCCTGACAGGGGCAACTGAAGCTTTCTTT,CASSPLTGATEAFF
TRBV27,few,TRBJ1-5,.,TGTGCCAGCAGTCAACACAGGGCCCATCAGCCCCAGCATTTT,CASSQHRAHQPQHF
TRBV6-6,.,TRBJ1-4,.,TGTGCCAGCACCATAAATGAAAAACTGTTTTTT,CASTINEKLFF
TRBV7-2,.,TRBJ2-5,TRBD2,TGTGCCAGCACCCCGGGACTAGCATTTGGAGAGACCCAGTACTTC,CASTPGLAFGETQYF
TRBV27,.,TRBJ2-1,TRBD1,TGTGCCAGCAGTCCTGGGGACAGCCTAGATGAGCAGTTCTTC,CASSPGDSLDEQFF
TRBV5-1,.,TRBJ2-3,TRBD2,TGCGCCAGCAGCACGGGGGGGGGCCCCACAGATACGCAGTATTTT,CASSTGGGPTDTQYF
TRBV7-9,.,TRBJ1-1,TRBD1,TGTGCCAGCAGCTTAGGCAGGGGGGGTAACACTGAAGCTTTCTTT,CASSLGRGGNTEAFF
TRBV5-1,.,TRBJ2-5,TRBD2,TGCGCCAGCAGCTTGGCGACTAGCGGGGGGCAAGAGACCCAGTACTTC,CASSLATSGGQETQYF
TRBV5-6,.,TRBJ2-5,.,TGTGCCAGCAGCAACGGACAGCAAGAGACCCAGTACTTC,CASSNGQQETQYF
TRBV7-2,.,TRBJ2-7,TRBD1,TGTGCCAGCAGCCGTCACAGGGGGCCCGACTACGAGCAGTACTTC,CASSRHRGPDYEQYF
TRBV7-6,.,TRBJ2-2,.,TGTGCCAGCAGCTTAGAGGGGGTTAACACCGGGGAGCTGTTTTTT,CASSLEGVNTGELFF
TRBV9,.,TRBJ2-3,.,TGTGCCAGCAGCGTCCGCGGGGACGGGACCGGGGGTACGCAGTATTTT,CASSVRGDGTGGTQYF
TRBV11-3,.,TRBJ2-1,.,TGTGCCAGCAGCCCCTACCTCCCCTGGGGTGGGCTAGACAATGAGCAGTTCTTC,CASSPYLPWGGLDNEQFF
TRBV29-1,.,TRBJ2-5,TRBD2,TGCAGCGTTGTCCGGCGGGGGGGCATAGAGACCCAGTACTTC,CSVVRRGGIETQYF
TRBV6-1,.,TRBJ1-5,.,TGTGCCAGCCGAACCGGGGGTAGCAATCAGCCCCAGCATTTT,CASRTGGSNQPQHF
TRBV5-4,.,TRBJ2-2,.,TGTGCCAGCAGCCTCATATACACCGGGGAGCTGTTTTTT,CASSLIYTGELFF
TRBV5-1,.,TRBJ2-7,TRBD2,TGCGCCAGCAGAACTAGCGGTTTTGGCGCTCTATCCTACGAGCAGTACTTC,CASRTSGFGALSYEQYF
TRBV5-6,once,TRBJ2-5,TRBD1,TGTGCCAGCAGCCATCAGACAGGGGCGAGAGAGACCCAGTACTTC,CASSHQTGARETQYF
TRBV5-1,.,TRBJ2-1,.,TGCGCCAGCAGCTTGGGATGGGGGGATGAGCAGTTCTTC,CASSLGWGDEQFF
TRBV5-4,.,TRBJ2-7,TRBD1,TGTGCCAGCAGCTCCTTTACAGGGGCGGGCGAGCAGTACTTC,CASSSFTGAGEQYF
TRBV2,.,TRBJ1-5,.,TGTGCCAGCAGTGATGGCAGCAATCAGCCCCAGCATTTT,CASSDGSNQPQHF
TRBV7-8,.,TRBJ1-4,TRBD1,TGTGCCAGCAGCTTAGGCGGGACAGCTAATGAAAAACTGTTTTTT,CASSLGGTANEKLFF
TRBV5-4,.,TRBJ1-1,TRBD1,TGTGCCAGCAGCCAAGGACAGGCCAACACTGAAGCTTTCTTT,CASSQGQANTEAFF
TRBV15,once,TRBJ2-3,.,TGTGCCACCAGCAGAGACAGGGTCGAGGATACGCAGTATTTT,CATSRDRVEDTQYF
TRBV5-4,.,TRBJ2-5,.,TGTGCCAGCAGGGTGAGAGGGGGGCAAGAGACCCAGTACTTC,CASRVRGGQETQYF
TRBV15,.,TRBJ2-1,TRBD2,TGTGCCACCAGCAGAGGCTCTAGCGGCAGCTCCTACAATGAGCAGTTCTTC,CATSRGSSGSSYNEQFF
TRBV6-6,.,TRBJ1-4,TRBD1,TGTGCCAGCAGTGGACAGGGGGCGGGTGAAAAACTGTTTTTT,CASSGQGAGEKLFF
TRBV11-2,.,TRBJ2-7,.,TGTGCCAGCAGCTTAGCTGGCGGAACCGAGCAGTACTTC,CASSLAGGTEQYF
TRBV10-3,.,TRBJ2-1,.,TGTGCCATCAGTATGGTTGCGGATGAGCAGTTCTTC,CAISMVADEQFF
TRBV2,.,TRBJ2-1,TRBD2,TGTGCCAGCAGTGAGAGCGGGGGCTACAATGAGCAGTTCTTC,CASSESGGYNEQFF
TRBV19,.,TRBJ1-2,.,TGTGCCAGTAGTAACAGGAGCTATGGCTACACCTTC,CASSNRSYGYTF
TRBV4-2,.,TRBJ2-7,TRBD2,TGTGCCAGCAGCCAAGGGCTAGCGGGGGGCTCCTACGAGCAGTACTTC,CASSQGLAGGSYEQYF
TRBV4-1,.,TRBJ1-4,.,TGCGCCAGCAGCCAAGATTGGCCGGAGAACCCAGGGGTGGAAAAACTGTTTTTT,CASSQDWPENPGVEKLFF
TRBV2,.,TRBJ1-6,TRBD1,TGTGCCAGCAGCGCAACAGGGGAGGGTAATTCACCCCTCCACTTT,CASSATGEGNSPLHF
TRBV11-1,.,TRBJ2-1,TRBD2,TGTGCCAGCAGCTTTCTTACCGGGACTAGCGATGAGCAGTTCTTC,CASSFLTGTSDEQFF
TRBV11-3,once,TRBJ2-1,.,TGTGCCAGCAGCCCTCGTGTAAAGGGCACGGATGAGCAGTTCTTC,CASSPRVKGTDEQFF
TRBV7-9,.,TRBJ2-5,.,TGTGCCAGCAGCTTGGCTACAGGGCCCCAAGAGACCCAGTACTTC,CASSLATGPQETQYF
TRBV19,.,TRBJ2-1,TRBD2,TGTGCCAGTAGTATAACGGGCGCGACTAGCGGAAATGAGCAGTTCTTC,CASSITGATSGNEQFF